This record concerns one TCR beta chain sequence. Its antigen is still unknown. These data originate in a study of shared clonotypes between healthy human individuals. The study's findings and limits: Estimated clonotype richness was generally higher in naive than memory subsets.

Genomic DNA (from each subset) was split evenly across several immunoSEQ plates. In the study's own analysis: Filtering differed since immunoSEQ provided only junctions, with no quality scores. Here immunoSEQ multiplex PCR was the method, and the copy in TCRdb shows in-frame clones only, minus some. V and J calls plus clone size are reproduced from that table; the DNA served to infer D and trimming. The data show around 1,900,000 clones, with 93% seen just once and approximately 1.6% held by the top ten. Naive CD8 cells, CD45RO-negative and positively selected for CCR7, excluded terminally differentiated effector memory CD45RA+ cells. The donors, healthy adults who were HIV-negative, had experienced no recent acute infections or vaccinations. V was trimmed by 2 bases and J by 0 bases, leaving 11 bases between them. CDR1 LGHNA and CDR2 YNFKEQ come from the germline V gene. The CDR3 consists of 16 residues.

This chain connects TRBV4-2 to TRBJ2-1, with D tentatively TRBD2 (5 bases). The sample comprised naive CD8+ T cells from PBMCs. This receptor was taken from a man between 18 and 29 years old in good health. Some clones in this sample may be carry-over from other donors' samples. For the CDR3, the DNA is TGTGCCAGCAGCCAATCCTTTGGGAGCTCCTACAATGAGCAGTTCTTC. It translates to CASSQSFGSSYNEQFF.